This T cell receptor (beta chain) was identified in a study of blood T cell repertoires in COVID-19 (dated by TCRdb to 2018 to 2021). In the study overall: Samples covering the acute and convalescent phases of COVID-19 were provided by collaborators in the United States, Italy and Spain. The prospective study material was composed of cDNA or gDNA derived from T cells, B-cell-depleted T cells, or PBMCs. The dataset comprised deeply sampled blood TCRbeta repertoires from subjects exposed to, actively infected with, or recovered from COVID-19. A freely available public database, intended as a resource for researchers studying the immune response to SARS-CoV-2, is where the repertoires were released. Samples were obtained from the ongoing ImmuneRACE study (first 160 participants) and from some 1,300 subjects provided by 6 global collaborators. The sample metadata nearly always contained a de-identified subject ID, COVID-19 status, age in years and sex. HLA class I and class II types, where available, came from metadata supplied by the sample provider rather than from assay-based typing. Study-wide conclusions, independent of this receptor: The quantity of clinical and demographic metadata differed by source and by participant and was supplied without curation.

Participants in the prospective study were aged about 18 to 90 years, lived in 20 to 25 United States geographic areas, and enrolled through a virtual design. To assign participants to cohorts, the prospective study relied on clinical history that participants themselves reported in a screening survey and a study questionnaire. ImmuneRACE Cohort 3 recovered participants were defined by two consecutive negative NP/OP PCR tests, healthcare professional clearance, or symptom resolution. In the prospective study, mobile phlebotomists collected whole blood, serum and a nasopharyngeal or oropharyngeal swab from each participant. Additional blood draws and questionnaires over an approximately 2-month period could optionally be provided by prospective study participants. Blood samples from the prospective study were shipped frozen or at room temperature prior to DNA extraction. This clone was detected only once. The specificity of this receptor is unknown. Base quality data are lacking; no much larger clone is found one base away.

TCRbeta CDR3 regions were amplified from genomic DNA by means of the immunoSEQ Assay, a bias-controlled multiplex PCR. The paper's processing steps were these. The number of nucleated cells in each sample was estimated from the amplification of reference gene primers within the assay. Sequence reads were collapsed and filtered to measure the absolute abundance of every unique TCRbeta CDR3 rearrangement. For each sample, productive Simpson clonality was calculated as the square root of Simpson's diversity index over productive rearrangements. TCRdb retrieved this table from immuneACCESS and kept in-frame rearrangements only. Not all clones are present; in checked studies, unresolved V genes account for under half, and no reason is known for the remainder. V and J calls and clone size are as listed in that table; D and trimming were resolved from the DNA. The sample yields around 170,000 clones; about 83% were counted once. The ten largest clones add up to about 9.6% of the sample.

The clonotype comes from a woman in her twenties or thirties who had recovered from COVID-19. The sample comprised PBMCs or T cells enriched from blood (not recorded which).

The DNA sequence is TGCGCCAGCAGTGGGACAGATCAAGAGACCCAGTACTTC. It translates as CASSGTDQETQYF. Rearrangement joined TRBV10-1 to TRBJ2-5, with TRBD1 perhaps the D gene, on 6 matching bases. CDR1 and CDR2 were assigned from the germline V gene (reference sequence) as WNHNN and SYGVQD. Spanning cysteine to phenylalanine, the CDR3 consists of 13 amino acids. Of the read, only the CDR3 DNA is kept; its 39 bases are in frame from base 1. The V and J ends are trimmed by 4 bases and 2 bases, leaving 8 bases between them.